Below, 16 T cell receptor beta chains from the same sample are listed, as sequenced in a study of shared clonotypes between healthy human individuals (TCRdb year 2020). Library preparation employed the immunoSEQ multiplex PCR assay. In TCRdb, the immuneACCESS table is reduced to in-frame sequences with V and J assigned. These tables do not hold every clone; where another copy was compared, an unresolved V gene accounts for under half, and the others remain unexplained. The sample table holds a few hundred thousand clones, of which approximately 71% were seen once. The ten largest make up about 11% of the sample. What was sequenced was PBMCs. The receptors shown here come from a woman between 35 and 50 years old in good health. Some clones in this sample may be carry-over from other donors' samples.

The V gene is TRBV6-1, the J gene TRBJ1-2, with TRBD1 as a possible D gene (5 bases). The V end lost 6 bases, the J end lost 2 bases, and 10 bases lay between the germline ends. Germline V gene data show CDR1 as MNHNS and CDR2 as SASEGT. The CDR3 spans 13 residues. CDR3 protein: CASSVQVNYGYTF. For the CDR3, the DNA is TGTGCCAGCAGCGTACAGGTCAACTATGGCTACACCTTC.

The V call is TRBV4-1, the J call TRBJ2-5; D unresolved. TRBJ2-7 matches the DNA end more closely, so the J call is doubtful. The CDR3 runs to 13 residues. Germline values: CDR1 MGHRA, CDR2 YSYEKL. The CDR3 sequence: CASSQLGSYEQYF. The CDR3 DNA sequence: TGCGCCAGCAGCCAACTGGGGTCTTACGAGCAGTACTTC.

The V call is TRBV7-9, the J call TRBJ1-4; maybe TRBD1 (5 bases). Trimming took off 2 bases at V and 7 bases at J, with 8 bases between the two ends. CDR3 size: 13 residues. In germline, CDR1 is SEHNR, CDR2 FQNEAQ (reference sequence). This chain's CDR3 is CASSLPGGEKLFF. The CDR3 DNA reads TGTGCCAGCAGCTTACCGGGGGGTGAAAAACTGTTTTTT.

The chain couples TRBV28 to TRBJ2-1, with a weak D call TRBD2 (7 bases). CDR1 MDHEN and CDR2 SYDVKM come from the germline V gene. The V gene lost 1 base and the J gene lost 3 bases, with 13 bases spanning the gap. The CDR3 consists of 16 residues. CDR3 DNA: TGTGCCAGCAGTTTATCAGGGGCTAGCGGCTACAATGAGCAGTTCTTC. Residues: CASSLSGASGYNEQFF.

The rearrangement links TRBV11-2 to TRBJ2-5; TRBD2 matches at 9 bases. The germline CDR1 and CDR2 sequences are SGHAT and FQNNGV. This CDR3 is built from 17 residues. Germline trimming cut 5 bases from V and 5 bases from J; bases unmatched to any gene: 15. CDR3 loop: CASSPQGLAGLGETQYF. CDR3 DNA: TGTGCCAGCAGCCCCCAGGGGCTAGCGGGATTGGGGGAGACCCAGTACTTC.

The chain joins TRBV27 to TRBJ1-5, with 9 nucleotides matching TRBD1. The CDR3 is 14 amino acids. Germline V gene data show CDR1 as MNHEY and CDR2 as SMNVEV (reference sequence). The J segment lost 7 bases and the V segment lost 6 bases, leaving 7 bases of the junction unmatched. This CDR3 is CASSLDRGIQPQHF. CDR3 sequence (DNA): TGTGCCAGCAGCCTGGACAGGGGAATACAGCCCCAGCATTTT.

The rearrangement joins TRBV4-2 to TRBJ2-3; 11 bases align to TRBD2. J was trimmed by 1 base and V by 4 bases; bases with no gene match: 7. CDR1 and CDR2 (germline): LGHNA, YNFKEQ. The CDR3 has 17 amino acids. CDR3 amino acids: CASSPRGLAEGTDTQYF. The CDR3 region has the DNA TGTGCCAGCAGCCCTAGGGGACTAGCGGAGGGCACAGATACGCAGTATTTT.

This chain uses TRBV5-5 with TRBJ2-1; D is uncertain. Germline V gene sequence: CDR1 SGHKS, CDR2 YYEKEE (reference sequence). The V end was cut by 4 bases, the J end by 9 bases, with 11 bases between. This CDR3 contains 12 residues. For the CDR3, the DNA is TGTGCCAGCAGCCCCGGTTCGGGTGAGCAGTTCTTC. Its translation: CASSPGSGEQFF.

Remarks on this clone: A far larger clone lies a single base away; this is likely a read error. The chain recombines TRBV2 with TRBJ2-7, with unresolved D. V lost 8 bases to trimming and J lost 3 bases, with 17 bases between them. The length of the CDR3 is 14 residues. Germline V CDR1 and CDR2: SNHLY, FYNNEI. The chain's CDR3 is CASQNHDKGYEQYF. The CDR3 region has the DNA TGTGCCAGCCAAAACCACGATAAGGGCTACGAGCAGTACTTC. Combining the CDR3 with reference TRBV2 and TRBJ2-7 gives the whole variable domain EPEVTQTPSHQVTQMGQEVILRCVPISNHLYFYWYRQILGQKVEFLVSFYNNEISEKSEIFDDQFSVERPDGSNFTLKIRSTKLEDSAMYFCASQNHDKGYEQYFGPGTRLTVT.

The chain employs TRBV11-2 and TRBJ2-3; D is unclear. This CDR3 spans 14 amino acids. CDR1 is SGHAT, CDR2 FQNNGV, per germline. V was trimmed by 3 bases and J by 0 bases, leaving 7 bases between them. The CDR3 spells CASSFAVSTDTQYF. For the CDR3, the DNA is TGTGCCAGCAGCTTTGCGGTTAGCACAGATACGCAGTATTTT.

CDR3 amino acids: CASSSPSTDTDGYTF. The CDR3 nucleotides are TGTGCCAGCAGTTCCCCTTCGACAGACACCGATGGCTACACCTTC. This chain uses TRBV28 with TRBJ1-2, with D perhaps matching TRBD1 (5 bases). V lost 4 bases to trimming and J lost 6 bases, with 18 bases between them. This CDR3 has 15 amino acids. Per germline, CDR1 MDHEN and CDR2 SYDVKM.

The rearrangement joins TRBV7-3 to TRBJ1-1; D uncertain. This CDR3 is 13 amino acids long. Germline assignment: CDR1 SGHTA and CDR2 FQGTGA. Trimming cost V 2 bases and J 1 base, with 5 bases left between them. The chain's CDR3 is CASSLAQNTEAFF. The CDR3 nucleotides read TGTGCCAGCAGCTTAGCACAGAACACTGAAGCTTTCTTT.

The V call is TRBV25-1, the J call TRBJ1-1; D not certain. The CDR3 has 14 residues. V was clipped by 3 bases and J by 5 bases, with 13 bases between them. Germline assignment: CDR1 MGHDK and CDR2 SYGVNS. The CDR3 spells CASSESRGVTEAFF. The CDR3 DNA reads as TGTGCCAGCAGTGAGTCCCGGGGAGTAACTGAAGCTTTCTTT.

CDR3 loop: CAISGLAKNIQYF. In DNA form, the CDR3 reads TGTGCCATCAGTGGGCTAGCCAAAAACATTCAGTACTTC. The chain links TRBV10-3 to TRBJ2-4, with D hard to call. From germline, CDR1 is ENHRY and CDR2 SYGVKD. The V and J ends lost 4 bases and 0 bases respectively, with 4 bases between them. The CDR3 spans 13 residues.

This clone came up a few times. The chain is built from TRBV6-1 and TRBJ1-2; 9 positions match TRBD1. CDR1 and CDR2 (germline): MNHNS, SASEGT. CDR3 length: 14 residues. J lost 7 bases, V lost 7 bases, and 10 bases had no gene match. This CDR3 reads CASILDRGVSGYTF. The CDR3 DNA is TGTGCCAGCATCTTGGACAGGGGAGTGAGTGGCTACACCTTC.

This chain uses TRBV15 with TRBJ2-3, with D perhaps assigned TRBD1 or TRBD2 (5 bases each). Trimming removed 0 bases at V and 13 bases at J, with 20 bases between. Germline V gives CDR1 LNHNV, CDR2 YYDKDF (reference sequence). The CDR3 is 15 residues long. The CDR3 sequence is CATSRDPAGREGEYF. The CDR3 DNA sequence: TGTGCCACCAGCAGAGATCCGGCGGGTCGGGAAGGGGAGTATTTT.